The rows below give T cell receptor beta chains drawn from one sample of a study of radiotherapy plus CTLA-4 blockade in lung cancer. TCRdb keeps only in-frame clones here, not all; method: immunoSEQ multiplex PCR. The sample records some 90,000 clones, 70% to 90% being singletons. The sample here was peripheral blood, taken from a patient treated with radiotherapy plus ipilimumab. These receptors originate from a human donor with non-small cell lung cancer who had a partial response to radiotherapy plus ipilimumab. The CDR3 runs from the conserved cysteine through the conserved F or W. The D gene is left open where the match is weak. Rows give clone size only sometimes, using once, few, many, or a class for an expanded clone.

V gene: TRBV27; D gene: NA; clone size: NA; J gene: TRBJ1-5; CDR3 DNA: TGTGCCAGCAGTCCATGGGGAGGGATCGGAAGCAATCAGCCCCAGCATTTT; CDR3 protein: CASSPWGGIGSNQPQHF
V gene: TRBV28; D gene: NA; clone size: once; J gene: TRBJ2-7; CDR3 DNA: TGTGCCAGCAGCCTTAAGTCGGGAGAGGCCTACGAGCAGTACTTC; CDR3 protein: CASSLKSGEAYEQYF
V gene: TRBV7-3; D gene: NA; clone size: NA; J gene: TRBJ1-1; CDR3 DNA: TGTGCCAGCAGCGAGAGGGGGATGAACACTGAAGCTTTCTTT; CDR3 protein: CASSERGMNTEAFF
V gene: TRBV7-9; D gene: NA; clone size: NA; J gene: TRBJ1-2; CDR3 DNA: TGTGCCAGCAGCTTGGAGTTGGCTGGCTACACCTTC; CDR3 protein: CASSLELAGYTF
V gene: TRBV5-1; D gene: NA; clone size: NA; J gene: TRBJ2-7; CDR3 DNA: TGCGCCAGCAGCTTGGCACGGATCGCGGAGCCCTCCTACGAGCAGTACTTC; CDR3 protein: CASSLARIAEPSYEQYF
V gene: TRBV9; D gene: NA; clone size: NA; J gene: TRBJ1-5; CDR3 DNA: TGTGCCAGCAGCCCGGCCGCGGGCAATCAGCCCCAGCATTTT; CDR3 protein: CASSPAAGNQPQHF
V gene: TRBV5-1; D gene: TRBD1; clone size: few; J gene: TRBJ2-3; CDR3 DNA: TGCGCCAGCAGCTTAGGGACAGGGGGAACAGATACGCAGTATTTT; CDR3 protein: CASSLGTGGTDTQYF
V gene: TRBV6-4; D gene: NA; clone size: once; J gene: TRBJ2-3; CDR3 DNA: TGTGCCAGCAGTATCACAGGCTCGGCGGATACGCAGTATTTT; CDR3 protein: CASSITGSADTQYF
V gene: TRBV6-1; D gene: TRBD1; clone size: NA; J gene: TRBJ1-1; CDR3 DNA: TGTGCCAGCAGTGAGACAGGGGAAACTGAAGCTTTCTTT; CDR3 protein: CASSETGETEAFF
V gene: TRBV7-9; D gene: NA; clone size: once; J gene: TRBJ2-7; CDR3 DNA: TGTGCCAGCAGCTTAAGAGCCGGGACTCAGTACGAGCAGTACTTC; CDR3 protein: CASSLRAGTQYEQYF
V gene: TRBV27; D gene: TRBD1; clone size: NA; J gene: TRBJ2-7; CDR3 DNA: TGTGCCAGCAGTTTGGCGCCGGGACAGGGGGACTACGAGCAGTACTTC; CDR3 protein: CASSLAPGQGDYEQYF
V gene: TRBV7-2; D gene: NA; clone size: NA; J gene: TRBJ2-2; CDR3 DNA: TGTGCCAGCAGCTTAGATCCAGCGGTGAACACCGGGGAGCTGTTTTTT; CDR3 protein: CASSLDPAVNTGELFF
V gene: TRBV4-3; D gene: NA; clone size: once; J gene: TRBJ1-6; CDR3 DNA: TGCGCCAGCAGCCTTCAGATAGGGCGGACAGCTAATTCACCCCTCCACTTT; CDR3 protein: CASSLQIGRTANSPLHF
V gene: TRBV10-3; D gene: NA; clone size: NA; J gene: TRBJ2-2; CDR3 DNA: TGTGCCATCAGTGTCGGCGGAAACACCGGGGAGCTGTTTTTT; CDR3 protein: CAISVGGNTGELFF
V gene: TRBV7-9; D gene: NA; clone size: NA; J gene: TRBJ2-7; CDR3 DNA: TGTGCCAGCAGCCGTCCGAGGGACGAGCAGTACTTC; CDR3 protein: CASSRPRDEQYF
V gene: TRBV19; D gene: TRBD1; clone size: NA; J gene: TRBJ1-1; CDR3 DNA: TGTGCCAGTACCGCCACCCCCGGGACAGGGAACACTGAAGCTTTCTTT; CDR3 protein: CASTATPGTGNTEAFF
V gene: TRBV27; D gene: TRBD2; clone size: NA; J gene: TRBJ2-1; CDR3 DNA: TGTGCCAGCAGTTTAAAGGGGACTAGCTACAATGAGCAGTTCTTC; CDR3 protein: CASSLKGTSYNEQFF
V gene: TRBV5-6; D gene: NA; clone size: NA; J gene: TRBJ2-1; CDR3 DNA: TGTGCCAGCAGCTTTCGAGGGTATGGGGAAACTGAGCAGTTCTTC; CDR3 protein: CASSFRGYGETEQFF
V gene: TRBV7-3; D gene: TRBD2; clone size: NA; J gene: TRBJ2-1; CDR3 DNA: TGTGCCAGCAGCGTATTAGCGGGAGGGCCGTACAATTATGAGCAGTTCTTC; CDR3 protein: CASSVLAGGPYNYEQFF
V gene: TRBV5-1; D gene: TRBD2; clone size: NA; J gene: TRBJ2-7; CDR3 DNA: TGCGCCAGCAGCTTGTGGAGCGGGAGCGGCGAGCAGTACTTC; CDR3 protein: CASSLWSGSGEQYF
V gene: TRBV28; D gene: TRBD1; clone size: NA; J gene: TRBJ1-2; CDR3 DNA: TGTGCCAGCAGTTCAGCGACAGGGGGCGCGATTGGCTACACCTTC; CDR3 protein: CASSSATGGAIGYTF
V gene: TRBV18; D gene: TRBD1; clone size: NA; J gene: TRBJ2-1; CDR3 DNA: TGTGCCAGCTCACCGACAGGGGTACGGAGGGACAATGAGCAGTTCTTC; CDR3 protein: CASSPTGVRRDNEQFF
V gene: TRBV7-9; D gene: TRBD1; clone size: NA; J gene: TRBJ2-5; CDR3 DNA: TGTGCCAGCAGCTTTGGAAAAGGGGGCGATGAGACCCAGTACTTC; CDR3 protein: CASSFGKGGDETQYF
V gene: TRBV7-9; D gene: TRBD2; clone size: NA; J gene: TRBJ2-7; CDR3 DNA: TGTGCCAGCAGCCGGGGACTAGCGGGAGTCAGCGAGCAGTACTTC; CDR3 protein: CASSRGLAGVSEQYF
V gene: TRBV19; D gene: TRBD1; clone size: NA; J gene: TRBJ2-5; CDR3 DNA: TGTGCCAGTAGTACAGCCCCGACAGGGTTTATGGAGACCCAGTACTTC; CDR3 protein: CASSTAPTGFMETQYF
V gene: TRBV4-2; D gene: NA; clone size: NA; J gene: TRBJ1-4; CDR3 DNA: TGTGCCAGCAGCCCGCAGACAGGAGGATTTGAAAAACTGTTTTTT; CDR3 protein: CASSPQTGGFEKLFF
V gene: TRBV7-9; D gene: TRBD1; clone size: NA; J gene: TRBJ2-5; CDR3 DNA: TGTGCCAGCAGCCCCGGGGACAGGGGGCTTGGACAGGAGACCCAGTACTTC; CDR3 protein: CASSPGDRGLGQETQYF